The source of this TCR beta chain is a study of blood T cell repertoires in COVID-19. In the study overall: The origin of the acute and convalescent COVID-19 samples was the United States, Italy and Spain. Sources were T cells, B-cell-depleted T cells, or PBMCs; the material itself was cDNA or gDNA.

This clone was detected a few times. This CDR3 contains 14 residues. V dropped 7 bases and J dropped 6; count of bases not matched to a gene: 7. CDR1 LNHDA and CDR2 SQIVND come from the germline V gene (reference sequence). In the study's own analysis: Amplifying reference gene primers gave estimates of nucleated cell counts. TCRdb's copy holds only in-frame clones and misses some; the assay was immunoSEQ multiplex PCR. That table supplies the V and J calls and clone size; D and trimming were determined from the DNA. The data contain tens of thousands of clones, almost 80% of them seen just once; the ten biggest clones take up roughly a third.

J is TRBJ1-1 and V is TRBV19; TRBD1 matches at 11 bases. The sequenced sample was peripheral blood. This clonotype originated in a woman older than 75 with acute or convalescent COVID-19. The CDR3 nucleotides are TGTGCCAGTACCGCCCCGGGACAGGGGGCTGAAGCTTTCTTT. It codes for CASTAPGQGAEAFF. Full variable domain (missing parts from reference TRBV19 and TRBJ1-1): DGGITQSPKYLFRKEGQNVTLSCEQNLNHDAMYWYRQDPGQGLRLIYYSQIVNDFQKGDIAEGYSVSREKKESFPLTVTSAQKNPTAFYLCASTAPGQGAEAFFGQGTRLTVV.